This TCR beta chain originates from a study of T cell responses to AZD1222 COVID-19 vaccine. Details on this clone: What it binds is unknown.

This CDR3 is 14 amino acids long. V shed 1 base and J shed 1 base, with 7 bases lying between them. Germline values: CDR1 LGHNA, CDR2 YSLEER. Method: immunoSEQ multiplex PCR; TCRdb's copy keeps in-frame clones and lacks some. This table holds tens of thousands of clones, around 90% found once. Study-wide results and caveats: Females outnumbered males among donors, who were mostly white British; clonal diversity was possibly underestimated. Across spike, vaccine-associated CD4 TCRs were found, dominant at 160-218 and 743-854. Repertoires were obtained solely post-peak T cell response. Within unmutated variant regions lay the reported targets of nearly half of spike-specific TCRs.

This receptor was identified in an adult who received the AZD1222 COVID-19 vaccine. This specimen was peripheral blood, taken 28 days after the second AZD1222 dose. The gene calls are TRBV4-3 and TRBJ1-1; no reliable D call. In DNA, the CDR3 is TGCGCCAGCAGCCAAGCGTGGAAGAACACTGAAGCTTTCTTT. The encoded protein is CASSQAWKNTEAFF.